The 22 T cell receptor beta chains reported below all come from one sample, sequenced in a study of CD8+CD57+ T cells in acquired aplastic anemia. The study profiled TCR beta VDJ and CDR3 using genomic DNA as template. TCRdb analysed the reads with MiXCR anew, one entry per CDR3 protein. This sample has some 150,000 distinct CDR3 sequences; about two thirds occur once, and the top ten carry approximately 50%. Before being chosen for sequencing, patients had shown CD8+CD57+ cell expansion by flow cytometry. Material: sorted CD4+, CD8+, or CD8+CD57+ T cells (not recorded which) from PBMCs. All receptors come from a human donor with aplastic anemia.

This clonotype showed up just once. Lacking the conserved final phenylalanine or tryptophan, this CDR3 likely reflects a read error. The DNA is left out, because the CDR3 cannot be placed on it with certainty; the CDR3 is given as TCRdb lists it. This chain joins TRBV25-1 and TRBJ1-3; the table calls TRBD1, which could not be checked here. In germline, CDR1 is MGHDK, CDR2 SYGVNS. The CDR3 is 11 amino acids long, termini counted. The CDR3: CASSDPGGGAT.

This chain connects TRBV6-1 to TRBJ2-7; tentatively, D is TRBD2 (6 bases). The ends were cut back, 5 bases at V and 1 base at J, with 12 bases in the middle. Germline V lookup: CDR1 MNHNS, CDR2 SASEGT. CDR3 size: 14 residues. The CDR3 sequence is CASSYLAMSYEQYF. Here the CDR3 DNA reads TGTGCCAGCAGTTACCTAGCGATGTCCTACGAGCAGTACTTC.

The V gene is TRBV24-1, the J gene TRBJ1-2; TRBD1 matches at 8 bases. CDR1 and CDR2 (germline): KGHDR, SFDVKD. This CDR3 region has 15 residues. Trimming removed 4 bases from V and 6 bases from J; junction bases left unmatched: 9. The CDR3 loop is CATSDRSGGGDGYTF. CDR3 DNA: TGTGCCACCAGTGACCGTTCAGGGGGCGGGGATGGCTACACCTTC.

This clonotype was counted a single time. The chain has TRBV2 and TRBJ1-6; TRBD1 aligns across 10 bases. The V and J ends lost 8 bases and 7 bases, in that order; junction bases with no gene match: 5. The CDR3 extends over 14 amino acids. Germline V gives CDR1 SNHLY, CDR2 FYNNEI. CDR3 nucleotides: TGTGCCAGCTTCCGGGACAGGGGAAATTCACCCCTCCACTTT. It is translated as CASFRDRGNSPLHF.

This chain connects TRBV15 to TRBJ1-5, with 9 bases identical to TRBD1. The junction had 12 bases not matched to a gene; V was cut back by 0 bases and J by 6 bases. CDR1 is LNHNV, CDR2 YYDKDF, per germline (reference sequence). This CDR3 is 18 amino acids long. CDR3 amino acids: CATSRDSNTGTGSQPQHF. CDR3 bases: TGTGCCACCAGCAGAGACTCAAACACCGGGACAGGGAGTCAGCCCCAGCATTTT.

This chain connects TRBV5-1 to TRBJ2-7, with D unclear. Looked up from germline, CDR1 is SGHRS and CDR2 is YFSETQ. V lost 6 bases to trimming and J lost 2 bases, with 15 bases between them. The CDR3 consists of 14 residues. The CDR3 loop is CASTSSAPPYEQYF. The CDR3 DNA is TGCGCCAGCACCTCATCGGCGCCCCCCTACGAGCAGTACTTC.

The chain uses TRBV25-1 and TRBJ1-6, with D tentatively TRBD1 (5 bases). The CDR3 spans 14 residues. Deletions cut 6 bases from V and 5 bases from J, with 11 bases between. Germline CDR1 MGHDK, CDR2 SYGVNS. The CDR3 region has the DNA TGTGCCAGCAGCCTCGGGGGGAATAATTCACCCCTCCACTTT. Protein: CASSLGGNNSPLHF. Combining the CDR3 with reference TRBV25-1 and TRBJ1-6 gives the whole variable domain EADIYQTPRYLVIGTGKKITLECSQTMGHDKMYWYQQDPGMELHLIHYSYGVNSTEKGDLSSESTVSRIRTEHFPLTLESARPSHTSQYLCASSLGGNNSPLHFGNGTRLTVT.

The V call is TRBV20-1, the J call TRBJ2-7; D not resolved. Germline loops: CDR1 DFQATT, CDR2 SNEGSKA (reference sequence). CDR3 length: 14 amino acids. The V end was cut by 0 bases, the J end by 3 bases, with 12 bases between. The CDR3 DNA reads TGCAGTGCTAGAGATACAGCAGCTTACTACGAGCAGTACTTC. Amino acid sequence: CSARDTAAYYEQYF.

This clonotype was seen once. The chain employs TRBV2 and TRBJ1-1; D remains unclear. The CDR3 runs to 17 residues. Germline V lookup: CDR1 SNHLY, CDR2 FYNNEI. The V and J ends lost 5 bases and 2 bases respectively, with 21 bases between them. In DNA form, the CDR3 reads TGTGCCAGCAGTCGCTTTAGGGTCTACCCCTACAACACTGAAGCTTTCTTT. This codes for CASSRFRVYPYNTEAFF.

The DNA for the CDR3 is TGTGCCAGCAGCTTAGTTCACGGAACCGATCAGCCCCAGCATTTT. It translates to CASSLVHGTDQPQHF. The chain is built from TRBV7-2 and TRBJ1-5; the D is unclear. The CDR3 runs 15 residues. V lost 1 base, J lost 5 bases, and 12 bases lay in between. Germline loops: CDR1 SGHTA, CDR2 FQGNSA. The full variable domain, rest sourced from reference TRBV7-2 and TRBJ1-5, is GAGVSQSPSNKVTEKGKDVELRCDPISGHTALYWYRQSLGQGLEFLIYFQGNSAPDKSGLPSDRFSAERTGGSVSTLTIQRTQQEDSAVYLCASSLVHGTDQPQHFGDGTRLSIL.

CDR3 region: CSAPGVASGSSTDTQYF. The CDR3 coding sequence is TGCAGTGCCCCCGGGGTTGCTAGCGGGAGTTCAACAGATACGCAGTATTTT. This chain links TRBV20-1 with TRBJ2-3, with 10 bases that match TRBD2. The CDR3 length is 17 residues. Germline V lookup: CDR1 DFQATT, CDR2 SNEGSKA (reference sequence). Germline trimming cut 6 bases from V and 3 bases from J; bases unmatched to any gene: 15.

The CDR3 loop is CASSYDVGEQYF. In DNA form, the CDR3 reads TGTGCCAGCAGCTACGACGTAGGCGAGCAGTACTTC. The gene calls are TRBV7-8 and TRBJ2-7; D is unresolved. Between the trimmed V and J ends, which lost 4 bases and 6 bases, there was a span of 10 bases. The CDR3 sequence is 12 residues long. The germline V gene encodes CDR1 SGHVS and CDR2 FQNEAQ.

This clonotype has a single count. The chain has TRBV7-8 and TRBJ1-5; 8 nucleotides align to TRBD1. Germline CDR1 SGHVS, CDR2 FQNEAQ. Losses at the gene ends were 3 bases for V and 5 bases for J; bases not matched to a gene: 0. The CDR3 is made up of 13 amino acids. CDR3 amino acids: CASSLTGDQPQHF. CDR3 nucleotide sequence: TGTGCCAGCAGCTTGACAGGGGATCAGCCCCAGCATTTT.

The CDR3: CASSRGQSTEAFF. The CDR3 DNA reads as TGTGCCAGCAGCCGAGGTCAGAGCACTGAAGCTTTCTTT. The rearrangement joins TRBV9 to TRBJ1-1; D uncertain. V dropped 4 bases and J dropped 4 bases, with 11 bases sitting between them. Germline values: CDR1 SGDLS, CDR2 YYNGEE. The CDR3 has 13 amino acids.

The chain employs TRBV7-8 and TRBJ2-7; TRBD1 matches 7 bases. V shed 1 base and J 3 bases; nucleotides not matched to a gene: 9. The length of the CDR3 is 16 residues. Germline CDR1 and CDR2: SGHVS and FQNEAQ. The DNA of the CDR3 is TGTGCCAGCAGCTTAGAGTTGGCAGGGGGAGACTACGAGCAGTACTTC. The encoded protein is CASSLELAGGDYEQYF.

This clonotype has just a few counts. V is TRBV10-3 and J is TRBJ2-5; 7 bases map to TRBD1. The V gene's germline CDR1 is ENHRY and CDR2 SYGVKD. There are 15 residues in the CDR3. After removal of 2 bases from V and 4 bases from J, the junction contained 7 bases not matched to a gene. The chain's CDR3 is CAISEEVGGRETQYF. CDR3 bases: TGTGCCATCAGTGAGGAGGTAGGGGGCAGAGAGACCCAGTACTTC.

The chain is built from TRBV10-3 and TRBJ2-7, with 9 bases that match TRBD1. Germline values: CDR1 ENHRY, CDR2 SYGVKD. The length of the CDR3 is 14 residues. Trimming cost V 9 bases and J 7 bases; bases outside gene matches: 13. The CDR3 nucleotides read TGTGCCATTCAGACCGGGACAGGGCCGGGGGAGCAGTACTTC. Its protein product is CAIQTGTGPGEQYF.

This clonotype was picked up a small number of times. CDR3 region: CSARSQGPISPLHF. Written as DNA, the CDR3 is TGCAGTGCTAGATCCCAGGGTCCCATTTCACCCCTCCACTTT. The V call is TRBV20-1, the J call TRBJ1-6; D may be TRBD1 (5 bases). The CDR3 is 14 amino acids. The ends were cut back, 2 bases at V and 9 bases at J, with 14 bases in the middle. Per germline, CDR1 DFQATT and CDR2 SNEGSKA (reference sequence).

The chain is built from TRBV20-1 and TRBJ2-7; a weak D match, TRBD1 (5 bases). Germline V lookup: CDR1 DFQATT, CDR2 SNEGSKA (reference sequence). The CDR3 length is 14 residues. The ends were cut back, 3 bases at V and 7 bases at J, with 19 bases in the middle. The CDR3 here is CSASANLRGAEQYF. DNA for the CDR3: TGCAGTGCTAGCGCAAATCTTAGGGGCGCTGAGCAGTACTTC.

This chain uses TRBV10-3 with TRBJ2-7; D might be TRBD1 or TRBD2, each matching 6 bases. The CDR3 runs 12 residues. V lost 7 bases to trimming and J lost 5 bases, with 12 bases between them. Germline lookup yields CDR1 ENHRY and CDR2 SYGVKD. The CDR3 DNA reads as TGTGCCATCAAGGGGGGCCCGGACGAGCAGTACTTC. Its translation is CAIKGGPDEQYF.

The CDR3 loop reads CASSLVGQGRRSYEQYF. As DNA, the CDR3 is TGTGCCAGCAGCTTAGTAGGGCAGGGACGGCGGAGCTACGAGCAGTACTTC. V and J are TRBV7-3 and TRBJ2-7; D could derive from TRBD1 or TRBD2 (5 bases each). The CDR3 sequence is 17 residues long. The ends were cut back, 2 bases at V and 3 bases at J, with 20 bases in the middle. The germline V gene encodes CDR1 SGHTA and CDR2 FQGTGA.

The chain employs TRBV24-1 and TRBJ2-7; TRBD2 is a possible D gene (7 bases). CDR3 length equals 13 residues. Germline CDR1 is KGHDR and CDR2 is SFDVKD. The V end lost 11 bases, the J end lost 2 bases, and 15 bases lay between the germline ends. The CDR3 DNA follows: TGTGCCAGCGGGGGCAGGGGAACCTACGAGCAGTACTTC. This translates into CASGGRGTYEQYF.